This record covers a single T cell receptor beta chain. Sequencing was performed with immunoSEQ multiplex PCR; in TCRdb, only in-frame clones are kept and a portion is missing. The table has tens of thousands of clones, 80% to 90% seen once. Trimming removed 4 bases at V and 3 bases at J, with 7 bases between. There are 12 residues in the CDR3. CDR1 SGHRS and CDR2 YFSETQ come from the germline V gene. The data stem from a study of OX40 agonist ivuxolimab in advanced cancers. The receptor comes from an adult with an advanced solid tumor such as melanoma, head and neck, liver or kidney cancer. This chain links TRBV5-1 with TRBJ1-2; no reliable D call. The material was CD4+ or CD8+ T cells sorted from blood, obtained in a trial of the OX40 agonist ivuxolimab. CDR3 nucleotide sequence: TGCGCCAGCAGCCCAATATACTATGGCTACACCTTC. Its protein product is CASSPIYYGYTF.